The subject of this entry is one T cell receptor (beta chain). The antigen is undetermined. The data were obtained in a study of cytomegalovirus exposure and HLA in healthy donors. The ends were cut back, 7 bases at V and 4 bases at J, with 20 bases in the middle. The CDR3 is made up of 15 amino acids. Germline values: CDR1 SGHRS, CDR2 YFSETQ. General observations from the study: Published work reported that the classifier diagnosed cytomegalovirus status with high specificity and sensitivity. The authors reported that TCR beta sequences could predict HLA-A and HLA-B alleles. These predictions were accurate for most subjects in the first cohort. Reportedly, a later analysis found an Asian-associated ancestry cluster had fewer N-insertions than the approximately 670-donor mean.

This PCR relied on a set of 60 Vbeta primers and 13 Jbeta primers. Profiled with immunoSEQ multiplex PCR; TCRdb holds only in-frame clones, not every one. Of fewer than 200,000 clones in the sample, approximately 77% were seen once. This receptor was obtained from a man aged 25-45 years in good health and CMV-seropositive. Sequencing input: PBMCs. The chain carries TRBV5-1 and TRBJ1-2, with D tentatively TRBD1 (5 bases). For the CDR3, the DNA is TGCGCCAGCGCCCGCGCGGGGGTGGATCCCTATGGCTACACCTTC. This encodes CASARAGVDPYGYTF.